The T cell receptor beta chain described here comes from a study of esophageal squamous cell carcinoma under preoperative chemotherapy. Study in general: Both tumor-infiltrating lymphocytes and peripheral blood T cells were profiled.

The study's findings and limits: Abundant clones tended to shrink rather than expand after paclitaxel-nedaplatin. After chemotherapy, TCR diversity rose significantly in peripheral T cells but not in tumor-infiltrating lymphocytes.

Specified time point: before preoperative PTX-NDP chemotherapy. Paclitaxel-nedaplatin chemotherapy was given to patients ahead of their surgery. TCRdb reprocessed the PCR reads via MiXCR and lists one record per CDR3 protein. Counted here are about 30,000 distinct CDR3 sequences, under 60% occurring once; the ten biggest clones make up about 12%. Concerning this clonotype: The antigen is undetermined.

The clonotype originates from a human donor with esophageal squamous cell carcinoma. The donor label of this sample is uncertain. Sample collection was performed from a patient given preoperative chemotherapy.

The CDR3 nucleotides are TGTGCCAGCAGCCTTGACGGCAGCACCGATACGCAGTTTTTT. Translation: CASSLDGSTDTQFF. The J gene is TRBJ2-2, the V gene TRBV7-8; D unresolved. The CDR3 contains 14 residues. CDR1 SGHVS and CDR2 FQNEAQ come from the germline V gene. The V end was cut by 5 bases, the J end by 16 bases, with 23 bases between.